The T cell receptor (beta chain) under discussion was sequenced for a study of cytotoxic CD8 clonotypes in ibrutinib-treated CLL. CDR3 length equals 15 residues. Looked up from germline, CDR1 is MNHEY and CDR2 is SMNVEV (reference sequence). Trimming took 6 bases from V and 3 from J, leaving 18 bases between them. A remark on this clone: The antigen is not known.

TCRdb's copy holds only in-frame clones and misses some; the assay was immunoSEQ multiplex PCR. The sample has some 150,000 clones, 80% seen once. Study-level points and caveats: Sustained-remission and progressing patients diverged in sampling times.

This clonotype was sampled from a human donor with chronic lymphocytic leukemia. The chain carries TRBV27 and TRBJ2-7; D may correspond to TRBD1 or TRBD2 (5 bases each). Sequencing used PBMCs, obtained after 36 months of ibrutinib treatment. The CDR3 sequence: CASSPLGVAVYEQYF. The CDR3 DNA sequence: TGTGCCAGCAGCCCTTTGGGGGTCGCGGTCTACGAGCAGTACTTC.